Given below is one T cell receptor beta chain in context. The CDR3 covers 15 residues. Germline loops: CDR1 MNHEY, CDR2 SVGEGT. The V gene lost 2 bases and the J gene lost 3 bases, with 12 bases spanning the gap. The data stem from a study of blood T cells in healthy people across ages. Alongside a J-beta primer mix, a sample-barcoded 5' primer served in a second PCR lasting roughly 6 to 12 cycles. TCRdb analysed the 5' RACE reads with MiXCR anew, one entry per CDR3 protein. The data hold around 520,000 distinct CDR3 sequences, with about 28% observed a single time. These sequences were also reported in another study, on T cells of mothers and their children.

The sequence was obtained from a boy between 2 and 15 years old in good health. The sequenced sample was blood. The rearrangement uses TRBV6-2 or TRBV6-3 and TRBJ2-3, with D possibly being TRBD1 or TRBD2 (5 bases each). The CDR3 sequence: CASSYEEGSTDTQYF. CDR3 DNA: TGTGCCAGCAGTTACGAAGAGGGGTCTACAGATACGCAGTATTTT.